The clone carrying this T cell receptor (beta chain) has ten or more counts. One entry per CDR3 protein, called by TCRdb with MiXCR from the 5' RACE reads. Here the sample spans fewer than 250,000 distinct CDR3 sequences, approximately 6.8% being singletons. This sample is part of a study of identical twins. Trimming cost V 4 bases and J 6 bases; bases outside gene matches: 12. Germline V lookup: CDR1 SGHTA, CDR2 FQGNSA. The CDR3 length is 15 residues. Another study also made use of these data, one on yellow fever vaccine responses in identical twins.

The V gene is TRBV7-2, the J gene TRBJ2-7; TRBD2 matches at 7 bases. Material: CD8+ T cells sorted from blood. This sequence was found in a woman younger than 35 in good health. Here the CDR3 reads CASSYRTRTALEQYF. In DNA form, the CDR3 reads TGTGCCAGCAGCTATAGGACTAGGACTGCACTCGAGCAGTACTTC.